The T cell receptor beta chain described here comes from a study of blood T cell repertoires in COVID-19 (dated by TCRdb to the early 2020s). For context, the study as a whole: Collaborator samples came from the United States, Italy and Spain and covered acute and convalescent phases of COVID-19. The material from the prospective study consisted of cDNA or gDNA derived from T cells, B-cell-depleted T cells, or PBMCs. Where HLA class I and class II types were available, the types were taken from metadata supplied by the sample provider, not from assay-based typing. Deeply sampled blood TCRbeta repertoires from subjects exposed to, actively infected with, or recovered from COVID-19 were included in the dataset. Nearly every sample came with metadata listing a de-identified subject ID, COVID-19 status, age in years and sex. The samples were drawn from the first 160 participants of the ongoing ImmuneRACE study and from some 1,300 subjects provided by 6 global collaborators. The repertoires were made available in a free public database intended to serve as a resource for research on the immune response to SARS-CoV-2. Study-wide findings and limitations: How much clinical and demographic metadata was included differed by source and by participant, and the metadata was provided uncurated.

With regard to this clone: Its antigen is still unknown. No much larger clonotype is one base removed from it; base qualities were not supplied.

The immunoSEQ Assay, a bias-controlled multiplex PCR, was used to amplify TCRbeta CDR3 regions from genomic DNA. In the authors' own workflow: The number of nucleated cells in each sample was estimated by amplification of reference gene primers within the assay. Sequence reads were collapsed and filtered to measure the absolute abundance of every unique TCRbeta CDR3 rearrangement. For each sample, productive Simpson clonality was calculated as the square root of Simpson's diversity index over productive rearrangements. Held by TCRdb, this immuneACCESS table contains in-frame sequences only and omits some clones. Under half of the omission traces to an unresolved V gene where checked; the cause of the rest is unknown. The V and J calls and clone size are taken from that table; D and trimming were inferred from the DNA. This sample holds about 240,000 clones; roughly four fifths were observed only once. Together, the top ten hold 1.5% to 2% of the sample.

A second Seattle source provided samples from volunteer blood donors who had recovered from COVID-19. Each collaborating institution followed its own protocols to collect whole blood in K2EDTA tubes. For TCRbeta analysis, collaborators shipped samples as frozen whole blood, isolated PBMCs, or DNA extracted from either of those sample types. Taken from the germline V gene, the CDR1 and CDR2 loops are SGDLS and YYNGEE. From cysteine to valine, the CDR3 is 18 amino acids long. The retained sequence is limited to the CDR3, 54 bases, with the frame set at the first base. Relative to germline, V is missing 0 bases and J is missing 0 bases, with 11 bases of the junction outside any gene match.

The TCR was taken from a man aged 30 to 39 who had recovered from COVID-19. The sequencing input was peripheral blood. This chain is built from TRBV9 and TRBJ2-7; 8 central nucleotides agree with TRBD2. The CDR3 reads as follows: CASSVAPKTSESSYEQYV. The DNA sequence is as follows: TGTGCCAGCAGCGTAGCTCCCAAGACTAGCGAGAGCTCCTACGAGCAGTACGTC.